The 3 T cell receptor beta chains listed next were all sequenced from one sample in a study of T-cell reconstitution after alpha-beta-depleted transplantation in children. For these TCRs, the target antigens are not known. Unique molecular identifiers were incorporated into the prepared TCRbeta library. Each CDR3 protein gets one entry after TCRdb re-called the PCR reads with MiXCR. The table lists 330,000 or so distinct CDR3 sequences, 6% to 10% of them singletons, with 9.1% in the top ten. Study results and limitations: Most T-cell counts and diversity one year after the transplant came from T cells that were newly produced.

This specimen consisted of peripheral blood, obtained 360 days after TCRalphabeta/CD19-depleted stem cell transplant. Receptors originate from a female patient between 2 and 15 years old who had a stem cell transplant for Fanconi anemia, so the T cells may come from the graft donor.

At least ten counts were recorded for this clonotype. The chain links TRBV5-1 to TRBJ2-7; 10 bases align to TRBD1. With V trimmed by 1 base and J by 7 bases, 8 bases remained unmatched. This CDR3 comprises 15 residues. Germline CDR1 is SGHRS and CDR2 is YFSETQ. The CDR3 DNA reads as TGCGCCAGCAGCTTGAGGGACAGGGGCCCCTTAGAGCAGTACTTC. This sequence encodes CASSLRDRGPLEQYF.

This clonotype occurred a few times. The genes are TRBV18 and TRBJ1-1, with D maybe TRBD1 (6 bases). The CDR3 sequence is 20 residues long. V lost 5 bases to trimming and J lost 0 bases, with 28 bases between them. Germline loops: CDR1 KGHSH, CDR2 LQKENI. CDR3 protein: CASSTLDSGSKLRMNTEAFF. CDR3 coding DNA: TGTGCCAGCTCAACCTTGGACAGTGGGTCGAAACTAAGGATGAACACTGAAGCTTTCTTT.

This clonotype was seen ten or more times. V is TRBV6-1 and J is TRBJ1-1; D might be TRBD1 (5 bases). Germline V gene sequence: CDR1 MNHNS, CDR2 SASEGT. V gave up 4 bases and J gave up 1 base, with 13 bases separating them. CDR3 length: 15 residues. CDR3 bases: TGTGCCAGCAGTGCGAAGGACACCTGGAACACTGAAGCTTTCTTT. This translates into CASSAKDTWNTEAFF.